This TCR beta chain was identified in a study of cytomegalovirus exposure and HLA in healthy donors. Researchers ran the PCR with 60 Vbeta and 13 Jbeta primers. Authors' methods: An analysis performed later counted 73 million or so unique TCR beta chains (roughly 11 million of them shared). Profiling relied on immunoSEQ multiplex PCR, and the TCRdb table lists in-frame clones only, not all of them. V and J calls plus clone size are reproduced from that table; the DNA served to infer D and trimming. The sample records under 250,000 clones, approximately 84% being singletons. To note about this clone: Its antigen is not known.

Study conclusions and caveats: A few chains tied to CMV proved CMV antigen-specific in vitro.

CDR1 and CDR2 from the germline V gene are MGHRA and YSYEKL. This CDR3 has 18 amino acids. After removal of 0 bases from V and 1 base from J, the junction contained 9 bases not matched to a gene. At the time of sampling, donors were nominally healthy, though unrecorded immune exposures were likely. Sequenced: PBMCs. The genes are TRBV4-1 and TRBJ2-1, with 7 bases matching TRBD2. This receptor was identified in a girl aged 2-10 years in good health and CMV-seronegative. Written as DNA, the CDR3 is TGCGCCAGCAGCCAAGATGTAGGCGGGGGAAGGTCCTACAATGAGCAGTTCTTC. Translating it yields CASSQDVGGGRSYNEQFF.